Below, one T cell receptor beta chain is given with its context. This sample stems from a study of regulatory T cells in long-lasting Graves disease. The overall study: Under 3 months of antithyroid drugs had been taken by newly diagnosed Graves' patients.

Arm-PCR of CDR3 regions with iRepertoire HTBI primers generated TCR beta libraries. TCRdb called the multiplex PCR reads again in MiXCR, with one record for every CDR3 protein. The sample holds over 500,000 distinct CDR3 sequences, around 15% seen once. The germline V and J ends were trimmed by 2 bases and 6 bases, with 15 bases remaining between them. Looked up from germline, CDR1 is SQVTM and CDR2 is ANQGSEA. The CDR3 extends over 14 amino acids. Time point noted: newly diagnosed GD, antithyroid drugs for less than 3 months. The TCR library was prepared using RNA isolated from PBMCs. This sample was shared with a second study, whose subject was T cells in Graves' hyperthyroidism and ophthalmopathy. Per that paper: Ophthalmopathy could be told apart from stable hyperthyroidism with a 13 V-J model.

Sequences were derived from peripheral blood mononuclear cells (PBMCs), sampled at new diagnosis, from a patient treated with antithyroid drugs. V is TRBV29-1 and J is TRBJ2-3; no clear D. This receptor was identified in a man aged 18-30 years with Graves disease. The CDR3 region is CSVEPSLSMDTQYF. CDR3 nucleotide sequence: TGCAGCGTTGAACCCTCTCTGTCTATGGATACGCAGTATTTT.